The sequence of this TCR beta chain was determined in a study of identical twins (dated by TCRdb to between 2015 and 2016). About the study as a whole: To test whether fetal clonotypes persist, the study used deep sequencing on TCR alpha and beta repertoires from monozygotic twins, unrelated adults of various ages, and cord blood. To rule out contamination, replicate twin experiments were performed at different times with different library preparation protocols.

This clonotype was seen only a few times. The clone's antigen remains unknown. Base quality data are lacking; no much larger clone is found one base away. Preparation of the library involved 5' RACE. Sequencing was carried out with an Illumina HiSeq 2000. Template switching added a universal primer binding site, and the final cDNA carried a unique molecular identifier that allowed TCR cDNA molecules to be counted accurately. First-strand cDNA for TCR alpha and beta chains was synthesized from specific primers in the conserved constant-segment region. Each cDNA library was double barcoded, with a SMART-Mk sample barcode plus Illumina barcodes, to control for contamination. TruSeq adapter sequences, together with Illumina sample barcodes, were added in two successive PCR steps. TCR alpha and beta cDNA libraries were sequenced on the Illumina HiSeq platform with custom primers. The published analysis was carried out like this. MiGEC was used to process raw reads and extract unique molecular identifiers, and MiXCR was used to find CDR3 positions. For each individual, recombination models were inferred using an EM algorithm with the repgenHMM and IGoR tools. The tcR package in R was used for shared clonotype analysis, with sharing normalized by the product of cloneset sizes. To study raw recombination free of thymic and clonal selection effects, out-of-frame nonproductive sequences were analyzed. The public reads were run again by TCRdb, first through fastp at Q25 and then through MiXCR, and only productive beta chains were kept. Rows with one shared CDR3 protein collapse into an entry with the most common genes and DNA. TCRdb's processing, not the study's, gives the V and J calls here. Within this sample are 1.5 million to 2 million distinct CDR3 sequences, with around 33% of them counted one time only. The ten top clones hold about 0.27% of the sample.

Spanning cysteine to phenylalanine, the CDR3 consists of 12 amino acids. Solely the CDR3 DNA is kept, with 36 bases framed from the first base. CDR1 SGHAT and CDR2 FQNNGV are derived from the germline V gene. The germline V and J ends show losses of 5 bases and 10 bases respectively, and no gene match explains 7 bases of the junction. General conclusions and limits of the study: Invariant T cells such as MAIT and iNKT could partly confound zero-insertion analyses, though diverse VJ usage argued against this for most clonotypes. Fewer insertions were carried by abundant cord blood beta clonotypes, a similar but weaker trend appeared in young adult naive repertoires, and no such trend appeared in memory repertoires. In monozygotic twins, out-of-frame TCR alpha sharing was systematically underestimated by recombination models, although the models agreed with sharing between unrelated individuals. Because the same donors could not be followed over many years, conclusions were based on cross-sectional statistical analysis. In beta out-of-frame sequences, excess twin sharing was weaker, because having fewer shared sequences lowered the signal-to-noise ratio. Compared with coincidental sharing between unrelated individuals, an excess of low generation-probability sequences was observed among out-of-frame TCR alpha sequences shared between twins.

All donors were healthy Caucasians. The sequenced material came from cord blood. The TCR originated in a newborn girl in good health. Here the chain combines TRBV11-2 and TRBJ1-1, with 7 middle bases fitting TRBD1. The DNA reads TGTGCCAGCAGCCCCACCCCAGGGGGAGCTTTCTTT. Its product reads: CASSPTPGGAFF.